This T cell receptor (beta chain) emerged from a study of shared clonotypes between healthy human individuals. The table came from immunoSEQ multiplex PCR; TCRdb's copy has only in-frame clones and leaves some out. The repertoire holds about 2 million clones, with roughly 95% as singletons. CDR3 length: 15 residues. Germline lookup yields CDR1 LNHNV and CDR2 YYDKDF (reference sequence). V lost 0 bases and J 7 bases, leaving 12 bases between the germline ends. The chain couples TRBV15 to TRBJ1-4; tentative D call: TRBD1 (5 bases). Specimen: naive CD4+ T cells sorted from blood. The subset: CD45RA+ positively selected. The sequence came from a man aged 18 to 30 in good health. In DNA, the CDR3 is TGTGCCACCAGCAGAGACCCTCAGGGAGGTGAAAAACTGTTTTTT. Encoded protein: CATSRDPQGGEKLFF.